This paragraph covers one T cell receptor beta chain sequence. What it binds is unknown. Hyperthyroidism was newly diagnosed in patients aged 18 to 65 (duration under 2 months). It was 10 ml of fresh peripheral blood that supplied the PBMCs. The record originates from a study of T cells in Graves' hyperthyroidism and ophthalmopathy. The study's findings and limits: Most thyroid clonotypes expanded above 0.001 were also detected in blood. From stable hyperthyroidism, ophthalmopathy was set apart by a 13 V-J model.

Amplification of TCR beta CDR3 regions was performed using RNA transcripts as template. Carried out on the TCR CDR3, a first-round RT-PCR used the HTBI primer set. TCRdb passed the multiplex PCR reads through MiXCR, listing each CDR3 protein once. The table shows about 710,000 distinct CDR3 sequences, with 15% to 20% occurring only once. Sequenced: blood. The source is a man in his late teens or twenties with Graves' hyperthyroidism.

CDR3 nucleotide sequence: TGTGCCAGCAGTGCCATTGGGGGGCCTGAAGCTTTCTTT. Its protein product is CASSAIGGPEAFF. The V gene is TRBV12-3 or TRBV12-4, the J gene TRBJ1-1; a weak D match, TRBD1 (6 bases). V lost 5 bases and J lost 6, with 13 bases in between. This CDR3 comprises 13 residues.